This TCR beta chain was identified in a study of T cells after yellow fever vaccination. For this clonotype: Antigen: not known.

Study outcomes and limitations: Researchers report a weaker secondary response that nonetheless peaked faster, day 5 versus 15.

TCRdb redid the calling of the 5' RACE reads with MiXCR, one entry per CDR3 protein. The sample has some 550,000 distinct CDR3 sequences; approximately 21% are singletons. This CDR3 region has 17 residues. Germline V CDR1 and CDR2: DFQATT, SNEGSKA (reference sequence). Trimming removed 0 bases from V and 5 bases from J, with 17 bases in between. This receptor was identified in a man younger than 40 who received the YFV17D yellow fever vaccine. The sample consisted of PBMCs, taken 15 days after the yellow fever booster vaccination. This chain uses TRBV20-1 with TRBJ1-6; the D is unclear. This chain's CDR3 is CSARDRFTAQNNSPLHF. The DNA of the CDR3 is TGCAGTGCTAGAGATAGATTTACGGCCCAAAATAATTCACCCCTCCACTTT.